This TCR beta chain is drawn from a study of shared clonotypes between healthy human individuals. CDR1 and CDR2 (germline): SGHTA, FQGTGA. V lost 5 bases and J lost 4, with 17 bases in between. This CDR3 contains 15 residues. This clone was counted once. Genomic DNA of every subset was divided equally among multiple immunoSEQ plates. Sequencing used immunoSEQ multiplex PCR; TCRdb keeps in-frame clones, though not all of them. The data show around 2.5 million clones, approximately 93% seen once. The receptor comes from a man younger than 35 in good health. Some clones in this sample may be carry-over from other donors' samples. The V and J genes are TRBV7-3 and TRBJ1-2; no definite D call. The sequencing input was naive CD4+ T cells from PBMCs. Regarding subset: CD45RA+ positively selected. The CDR3 loop is CASSPDPNPTYGYTF. DNA for the CDR3: TGTGCCAGCAGCCCAGACCCCAACCCGACCTATGGCTACACCTTC.